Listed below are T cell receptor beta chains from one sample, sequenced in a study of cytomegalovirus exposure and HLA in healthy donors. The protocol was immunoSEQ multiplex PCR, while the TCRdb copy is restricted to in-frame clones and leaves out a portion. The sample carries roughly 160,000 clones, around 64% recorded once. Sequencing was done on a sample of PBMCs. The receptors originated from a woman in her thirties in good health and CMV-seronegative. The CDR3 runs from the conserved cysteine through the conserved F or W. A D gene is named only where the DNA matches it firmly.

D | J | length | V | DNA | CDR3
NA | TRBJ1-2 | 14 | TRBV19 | TGTGCCAGTAGTTCCGACAGGTTATACTATGGCTACACCTTC | CASSSDRLYYGYTF
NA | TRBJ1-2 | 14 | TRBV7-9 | TGTGCCAGCAGCCCGAGACAAACTAACTATGGCTACACCTTC | CASSPRQTNYGYTF
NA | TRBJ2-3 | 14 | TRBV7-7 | TGTGCCAGCAGCACCGGGACTAGCACAGATACGCAGTATTTT | CASSTGTSTDTQYF
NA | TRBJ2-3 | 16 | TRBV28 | TGTGCCAGCAGCCGACAGGACTGGTGGGCGACAGATACGCAGTATTTT | CASSRQDWWATDTQYF
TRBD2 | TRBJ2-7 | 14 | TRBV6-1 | TGTGCCAGCAGCCGCACCGGGACTATTTACGAGCAGTACTTC | CASSRTGTIYEQYF
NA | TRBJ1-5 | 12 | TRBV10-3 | TGTGCCATCAAGGAGGGGAATCAGCCCCAGCATTTT | CAIKEGNQPQHF
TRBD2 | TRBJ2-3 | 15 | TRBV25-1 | TGTGCCAGCACCCTGACTAGCGCAGCCACAGATACGCAGTATTTT | CASTLTSAATDTQYF
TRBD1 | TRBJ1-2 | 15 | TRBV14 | TGTGCCAGCAGCCAGGGTTCGGACAGGGCGTATGGCTACACCTTC | CASSQGSDRAYGYTF
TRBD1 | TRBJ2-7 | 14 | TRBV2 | TGTGCCAGCAGCGAAGGGACAGGCCCCTACGAGCAGTACTTC | CASSEGTGPYEQYF
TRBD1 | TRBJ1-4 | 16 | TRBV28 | TGTGCCAGCAGTTCAGGACAGGGGTTCATCGTGGAAAAACTGTTTTTT | CASSSGQGFIVEKLFF
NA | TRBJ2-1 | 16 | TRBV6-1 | TGTGCCAGCAGTGAAATCTCCACAGGGCCCGATAGTGAGCAGTTCTTC | CASSEISTGPDSEQFF
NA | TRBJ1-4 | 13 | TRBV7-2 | TGTGCCAGCAGCCGAGCCAGGGATGAAAAACTGTTTTTT | CASSRARDEKLFF
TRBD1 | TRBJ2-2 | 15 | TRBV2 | TGTGCCAGCAGCGGGACAGGGGGATTCACCGGGGAGCTGTTTTTT | CASSGTGGFTGELFF
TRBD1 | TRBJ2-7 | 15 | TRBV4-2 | TGTGCCAGCAGCCAGGGTGGACAGGGGGCTTACGAGCAGTACTTC | CASSQGGQGAYEQYF
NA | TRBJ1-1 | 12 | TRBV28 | TGTGCCAGCAGTTTGCTTCAGGGTGAAGCTTTCTTT | CASSLLQGEAFF